A single sample is the source of the 21 T cell receptor beta chains below, sequenced in a study of blood T cell repertoires in COVID-19. TCRdb's copy holds only in-frame clones and misses some; the assay was immunoSEQ multiplex PCR. The table shows 250,000 to 300,000 clones, with approximately 89% occurring only once. Sequencing was performed on peripheral blood. The receptors here all came from a woman aged 60-70 years with acute or convalescent COVID-19.

V usage is TRBV13 and J usage is TRBJ2-1; perhaps TRBD1 as D (6 bases). Germline CDR1 reads PRHDT; CDR2 reads FYEKMQ (reference sequence). CDR3 length: 14 amino acids. Trimming removed 5 bases from V and 9 bases from J, with 17 bases in between. CDR3: CASSLRTAWTEQFF. The CDR3, as DNA: TGTGCCAGCAGCCTCCGGACAGCGTGGACTGAGCAGTTCTTC. The entire variable domain, with the rest obtained from reference TRBV13 and TRBJ2-1, is as follows: AAGVIQSPRHLIKEKRETATLKCYPIPRHDTVYWYQQGPGQDPQFLISFYEKMQSDKGSIPDRFSAQQFSDYHSELNMSSLELGDSALYFCASSLRTAWTEQFFGPGTRLTVL.

The V and J genes are TRBV7-3 and TRBJ2-3, with 8 bases that match TRBD2. After removal of 3 bases from V and 5 bases from J, the junction contained 7 bases not matched to a gene. CDR1 is SGHTA and CDR2 is FQGTGA in the germline V gene. This CDR3 region has 15 residues. The CDR3 sequence: CASSLSRAGEDTQYF. The CDR3 DNA reads TGTGCCAGCAGCTTGAGCCGAGCGGGGGAAGATACGCAGTATTTT.

This clone has just a few counts. The V call is TRBV7-2, the J call TRBJ2-3; D is ambiguous. Germline values: CDR1 SGHTA, CDR2 FQGNSA. This CDR3 spans 12 amino acids. Trimming left V 7 bases short and J 6 bases short, with 11 bases between. For the CDR3, the DNA is TGTGCCAGCACACCGAAACTGGATACGCAGTATTTT. Its translation is CASTPKLDTQYF. The variable domain in full, completed from reference TRBV7-2 and TRBJ2-3, reads GAGVSQSPSNKVTEKGKDVELRCDPISGHTALYWYRQSLGQGLEFLIYFQGNSAPDKSGLPSDRFSAERTGGSVSTLTIQRTQQEDSAVYLCASTPKLDTQYFGPGTRLTVL.

The J gene is TRBJ1-1, the V gene TRBV28; D gene ambiguous. Germline values: CDR1 MDHEN, CDR2 SYDVKM. This CDR3 comprises 11 residues. V was shortened by 5 bases and J by 9 bases, with 10 bases between the two germline ends. The CDR3 loop is CASSLLAKAFF. CDR3 nucleotide sequence: TGTGCCAGCAGTCTCCTGGCCAAAGCTTTCTTT.

There are a few counts of this clone. The chain carries TRBV4-3 and TRBJ2-3; weak D call: TRBD2 (6 bases). V lost 0 bases and J 0 bases, leaving 19 bases between the germline ends. The germline V gene encodes CDR1 LGHNA and CDR2 YSLEER. The CDR3 is 19 residues long. Written as DNA, the CDR3 is TGCGCCAGCAGCCAAGACTTGAATGAGGGTAGCGGAAGCACAGATACGCAGTATTTT. It codes for CASSQDLNEGSGSTDTQYF.

The rearrangement joins TRBV7-3 to TRBJ2-7; tentative D call: TRBD1 (7 bases). CDR1 is SGHTA, CDR2 FQGTGA, per germline. V was shortened by 5 bases and J by 2 bases, with 16 bases between the two germline ends. CDR3 length: 15 amino acids. This chain's CDR3 is CASSKAGGIPYEQYF. The CDR3 coding sequence is TGTGCCAGCAGCAAAGCAGGGGGGATCCCCTACGAGCAGTACTTC.

This clone occurred once. V usage is TRBV6-6 and J usage is TRBJ1-3, with TRBD1 matching 8 bases. This CDR3 has 17 residues. From germline, CDR1 is MNHNY and CDR2 SVGAGI (reference sequence). V gave up 5 bases and J gave up 0 bases; unmatched junction bases: 9. CDR3 coding DNA: TGTGCCAGCAGTCTAACGGGACAGGTGCACTCTGGAAACACCATATATTTT. The encoded protein is CASSLTGQVHSGNTIYF.

The CDR3, as DNA: TGTGCCACCAGCAGAGATAGGCTAGCGGGAGTTTGGGAGCAGTACTTC. Translation gives CATSRDRLAGVWEQYF. V usage is TRBV15 and J usage is TRBJ2-7; 10 bases are shared with TRBD2. CDR3 size: 16 residues. Germline V gene data show CDR1 as LNHNV and CDR2 as YYDKDF (reference sequence). The junction had 9 bases not matched to a gene; V was cut back by 0 bases and J by 7 bases.

This sequence joins TRBV19 and TRBJ1-4; D is unclear. The CDR3 spans 14 residues. V gave up 3 bases and J gave up 4 bases, with 9 bases separating them. CDR1 is LNHDA, CDR2 SQIVND, per germline (reference sequence). CDR3 coding DNA: TGTGCCAGTAGTATTGCCGGAGTTAATGAAAAACTGTTTTTT. Its translation is CASSIAGVNEKLFF.

V gene TRBV27 combines with J gene TRBJ1-5; D call uncertain. This CDR3 contains 14 residues. V lost 4 bases to trimming and J lost 4 bases, with 11 bases between them. Per germline, CDR1 MNHEY and CDR2 SMNVEV (reference sequence). CDR3 in amino acids: CASSSWFRNQPQHF. CDR3 bases: TGTGCCAGCAGTTCGTGGTTCAGGAATCAGCCCCAGCATTTT.

The chain recombines TRBV15 with TRBJ2-3; tentative D call: TRBD1 (6 bases). The CDR3 sequence is 14 residues long. Trimming left V 0 bases short and J 5 bases short, with 9 bases between. Germline V lookup: CDR1 LNHNV, CDR2 YYDKDF (reference sequence). The CDR3 loop is CATSREIGGDTQYF. The CDR3 DNA is TGTGCCACCAGCAGAGAAATAGGGGGAGATACGCAGTATTTT.

This chain links TRBV24-1 with TRBJ1-2; TRBD1 is a possible D gene (5 bases). Trimming took 4 bases from V and 5 from J, leaving 7 bases between them. The CDR3 totals 12 residues. Per the germline V gene, CDR1 is KGHDR and CDR2 is SFDVKD. The CDR3 is CATSERGYGYTF. In DNA, the CDR3 is TGTGCCACCAGTGAACGGGGGTATGGCTACACCTTC.

This chain uses TRBV11-3 with TRBJ1-1; D gene ambiguous. The germline V gene has CDR1 SGHNT and CDR2 YENEEA. V lost 1 base and J lost 0, with 6 bases in between. The CDR3 extends over 14 amino acids. CDR3 sequence (DNA): TGTGCCAGCAGCTTAGGAGGCATGAACACTGAAGCTTTCTTT. Encoded protein: CASSLGGMNTEAFF.

The chain uses TRBV7-6 and TRBJ2-7; 14 bases map to TRBD2. The V gene end was trimmed by 4 bases and the J gene end by 6 bases; junction bases not matched to a gene: 5. The CDR3 covers 15 residues. Per germline, CDR1 SGHVS and CDR2 FNYEAQ. CDR3 in amino acids: CASSSGTSGGPEQYF. The CDR3 DNA follows: TGTGCCAGCAGCTCCGGGACTAGCGGGGGTCCCGAGCAGTACTTC.

The J gene is TRBJ2-7, the V gene TRBV27, with 8 bases aligning to TRBD2. The CDR3 contains 13 residues. The V gene's germline CDR1 is MNHEY and CDR2 SMNVEV (reference sequence). V shed 2 bases, J shed 3 bases, and the junction held 0 bases outside the gene matches. The CDR3 sequence: CASSLGTSYEQYF. The CDR3 region has the DNA TGTGCCAGCAGTTTAGGGACTAGCTACGAGCAGTACTTC.

V gene TRBV19 combines with J gene TRBJ1-4, with a tentative D call TRBD1 (5 bases). The CDR3 spans 15 residues. Trimming took off 6 bases at V and 6 bases at J, with 17 bases between the two ends. CDR1 and CDR2 (germline): LNHDA, SQIVND (reference sequence). The CDR3 loop is CASSNGGDFYEKLFF. In DNA, the CDR3 is TGTGCCAGTAGCAACGGGGGGGACTTCTATGAAAAACTGTTTTTT.

CDR3 sequence: CAIGHLVAEAFF. The CDR3, as DNA: TGTGCCATCGGACACTTGGTCGCTGAAGCTTTCTTT. V and J are TRBV28 and TRBJ1-1, with D maybe TRBD1 (5 bases). Trimming cost V 10 bases and J 6 bases, with 15 bases left between them. The CDR3 loop spans 12 amino acids. Germline CDR1 and CDR2: MDHEN and SYDVKM.

The J gene is TRBJ2-4, the V gene TRBV7-2; D may be TRBD2 (6 bases). Germline values: CDR1 SGHTA, CDR2 FQGNSA. V lost 5 bases and J lost 4, with 15 bases in between. The CDR3 covers 15 residues. The CDR3 DNA follows: TGTGCCAGCAGCCCCCAGGAGGGGTTGAAAAACATTCAGTACTTC. It encodes CASSPQEGLKNIQYF.

This clone has only one observation. V usage is TRBV3-1 (or the pseudogene TRBV3-2) and J usage is TRBJ1-6, with D perhaps TRBD1 (5 bases). The CDR3 consists of 15 residues. Trimming left V 6 bases short and J 8 bases short, with 17 bases between. Per germline, CDR1 LGHDT and CDR2 YNNKEL (reference sequence). CDR3 protein: CASRLMPGKDSPLHF. The CDR3 region has the DNA TGTGCCAGCAGACTAATGCCAGGGAAGGATTCACCCCTCCACTTT.

The rearrangement joins TRBV7-2 to TRBJ2-3; possible D gene TRBD1, 5 bases. The germline V gene encodes CDR1 SGHTA and CDR2 FQGNSA. V lost 3 bases and J 4 bases, leaving 14 bases between the germline ends. The CDR3 has 15 amino acids. The CDR3 DNA reads as TGTGCCAGCAGCTTCGGGCCGACAGCGTCAGATACGCAGTATTTT. This encodes CASSFGPTASDTQYF.

This chain joins TRBV5-6 and TRBJ2-2; 15 bases align to TRBD2. In germline, CDR1 is SGHDT, CDR2 YYEEEE. This CDR3 comprises 18 residues. Germline trimming cut 3 bases from V and 3 bases from J; bases unmatched to any gene: 6. The chain's CDR3 is CASSWGLAGGPYTGELFF. The CDR3, as DNA: TGTGCCAGCAGCTGGGGACTAGCGGGAGGACCTTACACCGGGGAGCTGTTTTTT.